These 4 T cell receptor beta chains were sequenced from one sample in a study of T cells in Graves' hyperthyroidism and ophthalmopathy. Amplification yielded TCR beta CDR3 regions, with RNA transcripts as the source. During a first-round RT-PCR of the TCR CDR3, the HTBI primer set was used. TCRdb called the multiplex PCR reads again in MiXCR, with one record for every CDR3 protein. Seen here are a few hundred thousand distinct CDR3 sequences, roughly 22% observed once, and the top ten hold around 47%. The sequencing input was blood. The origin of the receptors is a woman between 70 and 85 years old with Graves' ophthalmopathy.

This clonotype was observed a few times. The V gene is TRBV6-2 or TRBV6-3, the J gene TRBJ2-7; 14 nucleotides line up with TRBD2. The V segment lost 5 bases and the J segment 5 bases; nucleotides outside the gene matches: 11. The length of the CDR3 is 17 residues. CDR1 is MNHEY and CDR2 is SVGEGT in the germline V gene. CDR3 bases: TGTGCCAGCAGTGGGGGGGGACTAGCGGGAGTAATCCACGAGCAGTACTTC. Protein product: CASSGGGLAGVIHEQYF.

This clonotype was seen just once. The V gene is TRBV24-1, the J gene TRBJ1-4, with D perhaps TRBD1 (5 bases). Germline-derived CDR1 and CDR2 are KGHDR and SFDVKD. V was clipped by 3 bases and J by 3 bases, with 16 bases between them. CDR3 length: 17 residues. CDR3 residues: CATSDGDSIPANEKLFF. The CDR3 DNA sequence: TGTGCCACCAGTGATGGGGACTCAATTCCGGCTAATGAAAAACTGTTTTTT.

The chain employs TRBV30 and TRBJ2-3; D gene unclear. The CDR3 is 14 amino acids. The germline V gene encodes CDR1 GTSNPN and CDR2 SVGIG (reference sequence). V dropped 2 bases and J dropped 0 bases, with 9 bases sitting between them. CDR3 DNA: TGTGCCTGGAGTTTTGGCGCCAGCACAGATACGCAGTATTTT. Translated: CAWSFGASTDTQYF. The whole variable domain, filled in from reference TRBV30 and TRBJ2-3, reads SQTIHQWPATLVQPVGSPLSLECTVEGTSNPNLYWYRQAAGRGLQLLFYSVGIGQISSEVPQNLSASRPQDRQFILSSKKLLLSDSGFYLCAWSFGASTDTQYFGPGTRLTVL.

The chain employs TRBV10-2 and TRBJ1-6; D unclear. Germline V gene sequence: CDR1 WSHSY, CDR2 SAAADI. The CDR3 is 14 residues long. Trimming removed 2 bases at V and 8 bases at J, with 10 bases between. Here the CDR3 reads CASSEKRKDSPLHF. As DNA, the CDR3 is TGCGCCAGCAGTGAGAAGCGGAAGGATTCACCCCTCCACTTT.